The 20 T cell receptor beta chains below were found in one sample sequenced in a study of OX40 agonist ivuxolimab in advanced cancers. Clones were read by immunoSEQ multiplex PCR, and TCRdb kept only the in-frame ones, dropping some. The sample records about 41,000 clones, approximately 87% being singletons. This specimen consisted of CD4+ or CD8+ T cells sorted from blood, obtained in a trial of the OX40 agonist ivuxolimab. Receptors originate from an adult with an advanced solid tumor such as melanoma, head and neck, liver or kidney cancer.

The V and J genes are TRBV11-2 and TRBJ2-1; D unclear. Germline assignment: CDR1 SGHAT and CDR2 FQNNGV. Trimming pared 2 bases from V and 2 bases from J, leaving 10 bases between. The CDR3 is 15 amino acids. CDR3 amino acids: CASSLSQDPYNEQFF. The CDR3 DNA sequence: TGTGCCAGCAGCTTAAGTCAGGATCCCTACAATGAGCAGTTCTTC.

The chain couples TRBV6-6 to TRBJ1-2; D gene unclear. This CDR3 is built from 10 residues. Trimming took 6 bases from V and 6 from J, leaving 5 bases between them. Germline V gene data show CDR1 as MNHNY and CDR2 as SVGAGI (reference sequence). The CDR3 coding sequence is TGTGCCAGCAGGGAGGATGGCTACACCTTC. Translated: CASREDGYTF.

Written as DNA, the CDR3 is TGTGCCAGCACTAGCGGGGGTTTCCCCTACAATGAGCAGTTCTTC. This gives the protein CASTSGGFPYNEQFF. The J gene is TRBJ2-1, the V gene TRBV6-1, with TRBD2 matching 10 bases. Trimming cost V 7 bases and J 2 bases; bases outside gene matches: 5. CDR3 length: 15 residues. Germline-derived CDR1 and CDR2 are MNHNS and SASEGT.

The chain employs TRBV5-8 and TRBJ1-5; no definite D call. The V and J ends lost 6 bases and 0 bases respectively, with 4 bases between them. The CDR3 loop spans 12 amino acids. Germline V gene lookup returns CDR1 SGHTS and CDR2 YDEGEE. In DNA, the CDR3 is TGTGCCAGCAAGACTAGCAATCAGCCCCAGCATTTT. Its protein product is CASKTSNQPQHF. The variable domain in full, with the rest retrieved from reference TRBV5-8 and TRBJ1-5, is EAGVTQSPTHLIKTRGQQATLRCSPISGHTSVYWYQQALGLGLQFLLWYDEGEERNRGNFPPRFSGRQFPNYSSELNVNALELEDSALYLCASKTSNQPQHFGDGTRLSIL.

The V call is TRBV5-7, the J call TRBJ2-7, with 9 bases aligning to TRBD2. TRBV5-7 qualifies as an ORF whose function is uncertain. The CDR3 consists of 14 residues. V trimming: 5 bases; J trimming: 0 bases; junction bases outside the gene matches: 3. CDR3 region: CASRRTSASYEQYF. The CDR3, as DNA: TGTGCCAGCAGACGGACTAGCGCCTCCTACGAGCAGTACTTC.

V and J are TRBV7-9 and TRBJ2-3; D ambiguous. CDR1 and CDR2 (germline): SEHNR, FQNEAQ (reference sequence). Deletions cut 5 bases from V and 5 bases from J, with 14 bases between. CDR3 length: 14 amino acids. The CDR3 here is CASSQRELKDTQYF. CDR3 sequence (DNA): TGTGCCAGCAGCCAGAGAGAGTTAAAAGATACGCAGTATTTT.

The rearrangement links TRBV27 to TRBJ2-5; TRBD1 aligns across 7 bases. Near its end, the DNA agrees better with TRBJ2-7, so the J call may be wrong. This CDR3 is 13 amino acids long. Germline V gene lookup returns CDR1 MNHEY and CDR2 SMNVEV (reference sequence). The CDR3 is CASSGQLSYEQYF. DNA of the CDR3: TGTGCCTCCTCGGGACAGCTCTCCTACGAGCAGTACTTC.

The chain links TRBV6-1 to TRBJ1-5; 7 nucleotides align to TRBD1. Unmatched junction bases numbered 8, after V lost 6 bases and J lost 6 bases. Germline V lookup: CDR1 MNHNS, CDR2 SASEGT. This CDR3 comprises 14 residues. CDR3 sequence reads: CASSRGGRFQPQHF. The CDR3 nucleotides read TGTGCCAGCAGCCGAGGGGGCAGGTTTCAGCCCCAGCATTTT.

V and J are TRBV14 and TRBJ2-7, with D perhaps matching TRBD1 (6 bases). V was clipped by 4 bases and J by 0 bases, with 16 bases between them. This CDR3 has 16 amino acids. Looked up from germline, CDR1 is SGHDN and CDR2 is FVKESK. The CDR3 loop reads CASSPRTGWSSYEQYF. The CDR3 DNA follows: TGTGCCAGCAGCCCAAGAACAGGGTGGAGCTCCTACGAGCAGTACTTC.

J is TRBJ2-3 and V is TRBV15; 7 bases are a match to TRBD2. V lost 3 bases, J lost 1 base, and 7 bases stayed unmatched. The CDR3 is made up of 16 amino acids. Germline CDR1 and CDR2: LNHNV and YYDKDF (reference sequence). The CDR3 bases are TGTGCCACCAGCAGGGGGGGGGTCGGGGGCACAGATACGCAGTATTTT. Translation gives CATSRGGVGGTDTQYF.

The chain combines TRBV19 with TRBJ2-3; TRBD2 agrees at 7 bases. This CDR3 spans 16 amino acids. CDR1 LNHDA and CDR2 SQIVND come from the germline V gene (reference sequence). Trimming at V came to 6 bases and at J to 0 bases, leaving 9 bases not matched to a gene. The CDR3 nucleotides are TGTGCCAGTAGGGGGCGGGACTACGTAAGCACAGATACGCAGTATTTT. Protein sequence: CASRGRDYVSTDTQYF.

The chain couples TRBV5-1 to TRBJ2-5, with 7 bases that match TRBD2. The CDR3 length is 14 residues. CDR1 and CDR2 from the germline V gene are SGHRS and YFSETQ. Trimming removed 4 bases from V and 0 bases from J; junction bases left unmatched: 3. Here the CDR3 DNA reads TGCGCCAGCAGCATGCGGGAGAACCAAGAGACCCAGTACTTC. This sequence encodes CASSMRENQETQYF.

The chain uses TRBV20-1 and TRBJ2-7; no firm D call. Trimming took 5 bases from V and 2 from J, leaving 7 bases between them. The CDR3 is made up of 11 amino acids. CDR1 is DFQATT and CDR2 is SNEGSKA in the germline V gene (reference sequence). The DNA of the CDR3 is TGCAGTGCTGGATACCCCTACGAGCAGTACTTC. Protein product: CSAGYPYEQYF.

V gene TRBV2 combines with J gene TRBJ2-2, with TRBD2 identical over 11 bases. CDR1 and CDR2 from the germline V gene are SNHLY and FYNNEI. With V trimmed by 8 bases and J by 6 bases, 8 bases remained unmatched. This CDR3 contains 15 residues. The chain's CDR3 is CASDNSGRAAGELFF. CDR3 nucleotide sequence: TGTGCCAGCGACAATAGCGGGAGGGCGGCCGGGGAGCTGTTTTTT.

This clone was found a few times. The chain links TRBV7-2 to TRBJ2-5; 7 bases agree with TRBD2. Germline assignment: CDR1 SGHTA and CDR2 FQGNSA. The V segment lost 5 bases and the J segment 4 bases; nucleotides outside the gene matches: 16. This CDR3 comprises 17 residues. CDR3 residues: CASSAYRGRTGGETQYF. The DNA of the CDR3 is TGTGCCAGCAGCGCTTATCGGGGACGGACGGGGGGAGAGACCCAGTACTTC.

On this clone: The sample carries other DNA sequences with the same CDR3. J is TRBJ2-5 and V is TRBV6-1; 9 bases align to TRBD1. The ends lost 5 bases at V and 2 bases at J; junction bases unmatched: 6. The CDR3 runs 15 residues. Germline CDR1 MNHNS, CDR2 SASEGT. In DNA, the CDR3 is TGTGCCAGCAGTCTGGGACAGGGACGGCAAGAGACCCAGTACTTC. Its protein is CASSLGQGRQETQYF.

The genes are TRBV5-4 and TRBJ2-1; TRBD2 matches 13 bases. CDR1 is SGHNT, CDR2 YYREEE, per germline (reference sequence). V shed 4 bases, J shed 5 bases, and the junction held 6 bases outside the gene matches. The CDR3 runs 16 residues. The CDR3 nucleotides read TGTGCCAGCAGCGCCGGGACTAGCGGGAACCACAATGAGCAGTTCTTC. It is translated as CASSAGTSGNHNEQFF. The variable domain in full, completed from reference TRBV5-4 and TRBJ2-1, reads ETGVTQSPTHLIKTRGQQVTLRCSSQSGHNTVSWYQQALGQGPQFIFQYYREEENGRGNFPPRFSGLQFPNYSSELNVNALELDDSALYLCASSAGTSGNHNEQFFGPGTRLTVL.

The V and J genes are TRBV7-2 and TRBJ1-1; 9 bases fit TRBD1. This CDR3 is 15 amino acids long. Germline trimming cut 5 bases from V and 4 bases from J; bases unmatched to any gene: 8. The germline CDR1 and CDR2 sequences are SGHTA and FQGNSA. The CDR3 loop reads CASSTSDRGSTEAFF. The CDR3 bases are TGTGCCAGCAGCACCTCGGACAGGGGTAGCACTGAAGCTTTCTTT.

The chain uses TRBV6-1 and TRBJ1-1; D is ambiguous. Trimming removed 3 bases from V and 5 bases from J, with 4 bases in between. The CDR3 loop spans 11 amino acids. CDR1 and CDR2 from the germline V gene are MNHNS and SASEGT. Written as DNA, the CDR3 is TGTGCCAGCAGTGAGCGGACTGAAGCTTTCTTT. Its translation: CASSERTEAFF.

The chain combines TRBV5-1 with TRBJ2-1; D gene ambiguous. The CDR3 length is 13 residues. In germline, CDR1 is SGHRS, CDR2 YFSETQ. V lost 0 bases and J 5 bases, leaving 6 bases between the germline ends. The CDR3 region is CASSLVTNNEQFF. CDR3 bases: TGCGCCAGCAGCTTGGTGACGAACAATGAGCAGTTCTTC.